A selection of T cell receptor beta chains follows, all from one sample in a study of vaccination and CD4 T cells after COVID-19. TCRdb analysed the PCR reads with MiXCR anew, one entry per CDR3 protein. This sample has 20,000 to 25,000 distinct CDR3 sequences, with 50% to 70% found just once. This sample comprised CD4+ T cells from blood, obtained before SARS-CoV-2 vaccination. The source of these receptors is a human donor who had recovered from COVID-19. The CDR3 runs from the conserved cysteine through the conserved F or W. Fields, in order: D gene, clone size, J gene, V gene, CDR3 protein, CDR3 DNA. The D gene is left open where the match is weak. For some rows the clone size is stated as once, few or many, or as a class when expanded; others skip it.

. . TRBJ1-6 TRBV5-1 CASMAQADSPLHF TGCGCCAGCATGGCACAGGCGGATTCACCCCTCCACTTT
. . TRBJ2-3 TRBV19 CASSTPGDSTDTQYF TGTGCCAGTAGCACCCCGGGGGATTCAACGGATACGCAGTATTTT
. . TRBJ2-3 TRBV12-3/TRBV12-4 CASSKGLPTDTQYF TGTGCCAGCAGCAAGGGACTTCCAACAGATACGCAGTATTTT
. . TRBJ1-3 TRBV7-8 CASSLAGVSGNTIYF TGTGCCAGCAGCTTAGCTGGGGTCTCTGGAAACACCATATATTTT
. . TRBJ2-1 TRBV27 CASTPLGNNEQFF TGTGCCAGCACCCCGCTCGGGAACAATGAGCAGTTCTTC
TRBD2 . TRBJ2-2 TRBV11-3 CASSLAESPGELFF TGTGCCAGCAGCCTAGCGGAAAGTCCGGGGGAGCTGTTTTTT
. . TRBJ2-7 TRBV28 CASSSGQPYEQYF TGTGCCAGCAGTTCCGGACAGCCCTACGAGCAGTACTTC
. . TRBJ2-1 TRBV21-1 CASSKALWGQGGHSGYYNEQFF TGTGCCAGCAGCAAAGCGCTTTGGGGACAGGGGGGCCATAGCGGTTACTACAATGAGCAGTTCTTC
. . TRBJ1-2 TRBV7-2 CASSFLQGVNYGYTF TGTGCCAGCAGCTTTCTCCAGGGTGTTAACTATGGCTACACCTTC
. . TRBJ2-7 TRBV28 CASSPWGSTYEQYF TGTGCCAGCAGTCCCTGGGGGTCGACCTACGAGCAGTACTTC
. . TRBJ1-1 TRBV24-1 CATRGTANTEAFF TGTGCCACCAGAGGGACGGCGAACACTGAAGCTTTCTTT
TRBD2 . TRBJ2-1 TRBV15 CATSNGGTSGRSPYNEQFF TGTGCCACCAGCAACGGAGGGACTAGCGGGAGGTCCCCCTACAATGAGCAGTTCTTC
TRBD1 . TRBJ2-2 TRBV6-1 CASSDPDRGRGTGELFF TGTGCCAGCAGCGACCCCGACAGGGGACGAGGAACCGGGGAGCTGTTTTTT
. . TRBJ2-2 TRBV20-1 CSARLWRDQNTGELFF TGCAGTGCTAGACTCTGGCGGGACCAGAACACCGGGGAGCTGTTTTTT
TRBD1 few TRBJ1-1 TRBV20-1 CSASKGAGTGTEAFF TGCAGTGCTAGTAAGGGGGCGGGGACGGGCACTGAAGCTTTCTTT
. . TRBJ2-4 TRBV19 CASSRRRGENIQYF TGTGCCAGTAGTAGACGTCGGGGTGAAAACATTCAGTACTTC
. . TRBJ2-1 TRBV7-9 CASSLRGAEQFF TGTGCCAGCAGCTTAAGGGGTGCTGAGCAGTTCTTC
TRBD1 . TRBJ1-1 TRBV6-1 CASSRQGRGGTEAFF TGTGCCAGCAGTCGACAGGGAAGAGGAGGCACTGAAGCTTTCTTT
TRBD2 . TRBJ2-3 TRBV6-1 CASRRRLAGSSDTQYF TGTGCCAGCAGAAGGAGACTAGCGGGATCGTCAGATACGCAGTATTTT
TRBD2 . TRBJ2-7 TRBV7-2 CASSPRTSGMTYEQYF TGTGCCAGCAGCCCCAGGACTAGCGGTATGACCTACGAGCAGTACTTC
. . TRBJ1-1 TRBV6-1 CASSQQGVNTEAFF TGTGCCAGCAGTCAACAGGGAGTGAACACTGAAGCTTTCTTT
. . TRBJ1-1 TRBV28 CASSLGTPGKTGEAFF TGTGCCAGCAGTTTAGGGACACCCGGCAAGACGGGTGAAGCTTTCTTT
. . TRBJ2-7 TRBV19 CASSGLTRSFQYF TGTGCCAGTTCCGGACTAACGAGGTCCTTCCAGTACTTC
. . TRBJ2-7 TRBV6-4 CASSDGPTYEQYF TGTGCCAGCAGTGACGGTCCAACCTACGAGCAGTACTTC
. . TRBJ2-7 TRBV15 CATSRDRNSPYEQYF TGTGCCACCAGCAGAGATCGTAACAGCCCCTACGAGCAGTACTTC
TRBD2 . TRBJ2-2 TRBV15 CATSRDFGLAGGRTGELFF TGTGCCACCAGCAGAGATTTCGGTCTAGCGGGAGGGCGGACCGGGGAGCTGTTTTTT
TRBD1 . TRBJ2-7 TRBV27 CASSSLGQGRDEQYF TGTGCCAGCAGTTCACTAGGACAGGGTCGGGACGAGCAGTACTTC
. few TRBJ2-5 TRBV7-8 CASSLGNAAGETQYF TGTGCCAGCAGCTTAGGGAACGCGGCGGGAGAGACCCAGTACTTC
. . TRBJ2-3 TRBV5-4 CASSLAGGFTDTQYF TGTGCCAGCAGCCTCGCTGGCGGTTTTACAGATACGCAGTATTTT
. . TRBJ1-6 TRBV20-1 CSAPGGSPLHF TGCAGTGCTCCCGGCGGATCACCCCTCCACTTT
. . TRBJ1-1 TRBV20-1 CSAAVLLQGRNTEAFF TGCAGTGCCGCCGTTCTTTTACAGGGTCGGAACACTGAAGCTTTCTTT
. few TRBJ1-5 TRBV4-1 CASSWEQINQPQHF TGCGCCAGCAGCTGGGAGCAGATCAATCAGCCCCAGCATTTT
TRBD1 . TRBJ2-7 TRBV7-9 CASSFRTTGAYEQYF TGTGCCAGCAGCTTCAGGACGACAGGGGCCTACGAGCAGTACTTC
TRBD2 . TRBJ2-3 TRBV7-9 CASSLAEGLADVF TGTGCCAGCAGCTTAGCCGAGGGACTAGCGGACGTCTTT
. . TRBJ2-3 TRBV27 CASSLYPPSTDTQYF TGTGCCAGCAGTTTGTATCCCCCTAGCACAGATACGCAGTATTTT
. . TRBJ2-5 TRBV27 CASRRGQLGQETQYF TGTGCCAGCAGGAGGGGTCAGCTGGGGCAAGAGACCCAGTACTTC
TRBD2 few TRBJ2-7 TRBV20-1 CSAREIRRGLSYEQYF TGCAGTGCTAGAGAGATCCGGCGGGGACTATCCTACGAGCAGTACTTC
. once TRBJ2-3 TRBV5-4 CASSSTGTDTQYF TGTGCCAGCAGCTCGACGGGCACAGATACGCAGTATTTT
TRBD1 . TRBJ1-1 TRBV19 CATQQGVNTEAFF TGTGCCACCCAACAGGGGGTGAACACTGAAGCTTTCTTT
. . TRBJ1-6 TRBV4-3 CASSQVPYSPPHF TGCGCCAGCAGCCAAGTACCCTATTCACCCCCCCACTTT
. . TRBJ1-1 TRBV21-1 CASSEIIGQTDTEAFF TGTGCCAGCAGCGAGATCATCGGACAGACGGACACTGAAGCTTTCTTT
TRBD1 once TRBJ1-3 TRBV20-1 CSAGTGDGNTIYF TGCAGTGCGGGGACAGGGGACGGAAACACCATATATTTT
. few TRBJ2-3 TRBV12-3/TRBV12-4 CASIAVVADTQYF TGTGCCAGCATCGCCGTGGTCGCGGATACGCAGTATTTT
. few TRBJ2-3 TRBV6-1 CASSVNWTPSADTQYF TGTGCCAGCAGTGTTAATTGGACCCCGTCGGCAGATACGCAGTATTTT
. . TRBJ1-2 TRBV6-1 CASSDTGGYTF TGTGCCAGCAGTGACACCGGTGGCTACACCTTC
. . TRBJ2-7 TRBV6-1 CASTHDGTSAYEQYF TGTGCCAGCACCCACGATGGTACCTCTGCCTACGAGCAGTACTTC
TRBD1 . TRBJ1-2 TRBV6-2/TRBV6-3 CASSPRDRDSPSYTF TGTGCCAGCAGCCCCAGGGACAGGGACTCTCCAAGCTACACCTTC
TRBD2 . TRBJ2-5 TRBV12-3/TRBV12-4 CASRPTSVETQYF TGTGCCAGCAGGCCGACTAGCGTTGAGACCCAGTACTTC
. . TRBJ1-5 TRBV19 CASSMKVKGQPQHF TGTGCCAGTAGTATGAAAGTTAAGGGCCAGCCCCAGCATTTT
TRBD2 . TRBJ2-5 TRBV6-1 CASRSLAGEETQYF TGTGCCAGCAGAAGTCTAGCGGGTGAAGAGACCCAGTACTTC
. . TRBJ1-5 TRBV12-3/TRBV12-4 CASSLGPRVQPQHF TGTGCCAGCAGTTTAGGCCCCAGGGTACAGCCCCAGCATTTT
TRBD1 . TRBJ1-1 TRBV7-9 CASSLGALGGQGDVTEAFF TGTGCCAGCAGCTTAGGTGCGCTGGGAGGACAGGGGGATGTCACTGAAGCTTTCTTT
TRBD2 few TRBJ2-1 TRBV30 CAWSSTSGSSYNEQFF TGTGCCTGGAGTTCAACTAGCGGAAGCTCCTACAATGAGCAGTTCTTC
. few TRBJ2-3 TRBV19 CASRAGVTDTQYF TGTGCCAGTAGGGCAGGGGTCACAGATACGCAGTATTTT